The following is a TCR beta chain sequence with its context. At least ten counts were recorded for this clonotype. The antigen it recognizes is unknown. Base qualities are missing; no much larger clone stands one base away. This entry is derived from a study of T cells in Graves' hyperthyroidism and ophthalmopathy (dated by TCRdb to the late 2010s). Study-level background: Peripheral blood samples were taken at the time of initial diagnosis, prior to any treatment. The roughly 91 discovery patients were randomly split 7:3 into training and test sets. To identify TCR V-J signatures that set the groups apart, the researchers used a discovery cohort of about a hundred patients, made up of about 44 with Graves' ophthalmopathy and 55 to 65 with stable Graves' hyperthyroidism. In more than 5 Graves' hyperthyroidism patients, the study also compared T-cell repertoires from thyroid tissue with T-cell repertoires from blood. Prospective prediction of ophthalmopathy was tested in an independent validation cohort of approximately 19 hyperthyroidism patients and roughly 16 patients who later progressed to ophthalmopathy. After sampling, hyperthyroidism patients received methimazole starting at 30 mg daily, and ophthalmopathy patients received high-dose intravenous methylprednisolone. TCR Vbeta CDR3 sequencing of 135 peripheral blood samples (under 45 ophthalmopathy, about 74 hyperthyroidism and approximately 17 progressor patients) is reported in the paper.

The TCR beta CDR3 regions were amplified from the RNA transcripts. For the first round of RT-PCR on the TCR CDR3, the HTBI primer set was used together with the Qiagen OneStep RT-PCR kit. A second multiplex PCR round built the libraries, followed by size selection and purification. Libraries were sequenced paired-end with 100 bp reads on an Illumina HiSeq2000. As for the authors' bioinformatics: SOAPnuke was used to process the raw data, throwing out any read that contained adapters or uncalled bases, had a mean Phred below 15, or lacked an exact constant-primer or identifier match. COPE v1.2.5 was used to merge the high-quality paired reads, and each unique nucleotide sequence was defined as a clonotype. MiTCR v1.1 was used to align the clonotypes against IMGT TRBV, TRBD and TRBJ reference segments. The analysis was restricted to V-J combinations with a frequency above 0.0001, which together covered roughly 99% of the repertoires. The TCS score was defined as F50 (clonal expansion) divided by E x V (chaos), with BLOSUM62-based TCRdist calculated between CDR3 peptides within each V-J. Welch's t-statistics and random forest reduced 450 to 600 V-J features to about 12, which were used in a naive Bayes classifier (R e1071). TCRdb ran its own pipeline on the public reads, namely fastp trimming at Q25 and MiXCR clone calling, and kept in-frame beta chains. Rows merge per CDR3 protein into single entries with the most common DNA and genes. TCRdb assigned the V and J calls; the authors' analysis was not used. A total of a few hundred thousand distinct CDR3 sequences appear in this sample, less than 20% of them only once. Around 16% of the sample lies in the top ten.

Moderately to severely active disease, a Clinical Activity Score of at least 3, a NOSPECS grade of at least 4, and a duration under 3 months were present in ophthalmopathy patients. Any patient with an uncontrolled infection, another autoimmune disease, pregnancy or lactation was excluded. Clinical symptoms, serum thyroxine and TRAb, thyroid ultrasound, and orbital computed tomography formed the basis for the diagnoses. PBMCs were separated from roughly 10 ml of fresh peripheral blood using Ficoll-Paque density gradient centrifugation. Total RNA was extracted with Trizol reagent, and quality was checked on an Agilent 2100 Bioanalyzer. Beyond this particular receptor, the publication reports: A 13 V-J signature model separated ophthalmopathy from stable hyperthyroidism, with roughly 88% sensitivity and just under 84% specificity in cross-validation and 80%/75% in testing. In validation, progression to ophthalmopathy was predicted by the model with nearly 71% sensitivity and 72.22% specificity, a median of approximately 6.5 months before onset. Sample size was not statistically predetermined, and blinding of investigators to group allocation was not performed. Most expanded thyroid clonotypes (frequency above 0.001) were also detected in blood, a finding suggesting that blood repertoires may reflect thyroid immune responses.

The CDR3 runs 16 amino acids, cysteine and phenylalanine included. The DNA shown is the 48-base CDR3, in frame from base 1. At the junction V is shortened by 0 bases and J by 0 bases, with 11 bases in between. The germline V gene encodes CDR1 MNHEY and CDR2 SVGEGT. The receptor was derived from a middle-aged woman with Graves' ophthalmopathy. Recombination connected TRBV6-2 or TRBV6-3 to TRBJ1-1; no D segment can be confidently identified. The material sequenced was blood. The DNA sequence is TGTGCCAGCAGTTACTCCTCCTACAGCTTGAACACTGAAGCTTTCTTT. This encodes CASSYSSYSLNTEAFF.